This T cell receptor (beta chain) was recorded in a study of tumor-infiltrating lymphocytes in localized non-small cell lung cancer. Looking at the study overall: Tumor tissue and non-adjacent uninvolved lung came from each patient.

The CDR3 loop spans 13 amino acids. Trimming stripped 0 bases from V and 7 bases from J, with 7 bases between. CDR1 is SGHRS and CDR2 is YFSETQ in the germline V gene. TCRdb keeps only in-frame clones here, not all; method: immunoSEQ multiplex PCR. The table lists thousands of clones, more than 65% of them singletons. The clonotype originates from a human donor with non-small cell lung cancer. J is TRBJ1-4 and V is TRBV5-1, with D unclear. The specimen was lung tumor tissue. CDR3 DNA sequence: TGCGCCAGCAGCTTGGAGTCGGGTGAAAAACTGTTTTTT. Translating gives CASSLESGEKLFF.